This TCR beta chain was profiled in a study of OX40 agonist ivuxolimab in advanced cancers. Background on the study: Hepatocellular carcinoma, melanoma, renal cell or head and neck cancer was diagnosed in the dose-escalation patients.

Comments on this clone: The antigen is undetermined.

Whole-study results and caveats: CD4+ and CD8+ T cells in blood underwent clonal expansion by week 6 at 0.1 to 3.0 mg/kg. Part of the nonresponder group also had normalized T-cell clonal expansion that was low.

Trimming cost V 0 bases and J 0 bases, with 6 bases left between them. Germline lookup yields CDR1 SGHNT and CDR2 YENEEA. The CDR3 covers 15 residues. Sequencing used immunoSEQ multiplex PCR; TCRdb keeps in-frame clones, though not all of them. Among about 100,000 clones listed, 70% to 85% were seen once. The chain uses TRBV11-3 and TRBJ2-1, with unresolved D. The receptor's source is an adult with an advanced solid tumor such as melanoma, head and neck, liver or kidney cancer. Sequencing used CD4+ or CD8+ T cells sorted from blood, obtained in a trial of the OX40 agonist ivuxolimab. The CDR3 DNA sequence: TGTGCCAGCAGCTTAGAGGCAGCCTCCTACAATGAGCAGTTCTTC. This gives the protein CASSLEAASYNEQFF.